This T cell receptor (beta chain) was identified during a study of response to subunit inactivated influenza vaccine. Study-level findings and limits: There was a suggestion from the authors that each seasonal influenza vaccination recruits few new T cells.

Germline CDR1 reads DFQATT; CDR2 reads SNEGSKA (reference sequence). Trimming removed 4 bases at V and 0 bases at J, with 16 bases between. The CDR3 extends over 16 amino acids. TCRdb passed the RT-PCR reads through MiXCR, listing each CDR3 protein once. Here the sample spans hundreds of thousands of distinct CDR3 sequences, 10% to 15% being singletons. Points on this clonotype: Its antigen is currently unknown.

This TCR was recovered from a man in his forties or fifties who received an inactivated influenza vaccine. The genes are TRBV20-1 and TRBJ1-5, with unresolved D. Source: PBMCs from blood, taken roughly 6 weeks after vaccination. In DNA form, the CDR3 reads TGCAGTGCTAAAAGGTTGGACGGCAATAGCAATCAGCCCCAGCATTTT. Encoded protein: CSAKRLDGNSNQPQHF.